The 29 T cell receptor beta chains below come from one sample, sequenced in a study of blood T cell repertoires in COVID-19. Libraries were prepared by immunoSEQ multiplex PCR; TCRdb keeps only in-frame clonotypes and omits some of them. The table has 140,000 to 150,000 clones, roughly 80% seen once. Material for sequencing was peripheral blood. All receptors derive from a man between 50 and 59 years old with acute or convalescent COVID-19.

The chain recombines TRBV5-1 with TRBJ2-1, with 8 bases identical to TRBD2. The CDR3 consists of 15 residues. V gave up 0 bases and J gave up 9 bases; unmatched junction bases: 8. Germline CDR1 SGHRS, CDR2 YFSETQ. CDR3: CASSLVVGGASEQFF. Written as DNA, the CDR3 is TGCGCCAGCAGCTTGGTTGTCGGGGGGGCCAGTGAGCAGTTCTTC.

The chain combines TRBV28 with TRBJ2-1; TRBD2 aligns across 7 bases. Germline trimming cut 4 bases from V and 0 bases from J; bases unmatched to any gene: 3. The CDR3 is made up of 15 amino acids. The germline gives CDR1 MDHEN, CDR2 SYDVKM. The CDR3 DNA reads TGTGCCAGCAGTTCCCTAGCGGTCTCCTACAATGAGCAGTTCTTC. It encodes CASSSLAVSYNEQFF.

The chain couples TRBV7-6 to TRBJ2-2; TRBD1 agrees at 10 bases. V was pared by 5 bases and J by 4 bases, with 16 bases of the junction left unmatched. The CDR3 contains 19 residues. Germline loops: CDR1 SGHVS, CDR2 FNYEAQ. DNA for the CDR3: TGTGCCAGCAGCCCAACCGGGACAGGGGATTCGGGTGGCACCGGGGAGCTGTTTTTT. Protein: CASSPTGTGDSGGTGELFF.

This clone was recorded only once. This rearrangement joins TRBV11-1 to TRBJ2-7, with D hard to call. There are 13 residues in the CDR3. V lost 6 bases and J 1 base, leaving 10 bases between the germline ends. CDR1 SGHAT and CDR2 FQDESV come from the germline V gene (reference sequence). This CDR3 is CASSFERSYEQYF. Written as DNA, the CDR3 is TGTGCCAGCAGTTTTGAGAGATCCTACGAGCAGTACTTC.

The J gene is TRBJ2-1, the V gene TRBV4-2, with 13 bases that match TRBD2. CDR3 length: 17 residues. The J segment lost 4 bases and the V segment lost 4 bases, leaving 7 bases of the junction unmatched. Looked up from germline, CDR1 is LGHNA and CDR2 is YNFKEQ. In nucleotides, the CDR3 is TGTGCCAGCAGCCTAAGACTAGCGGGGGGTATTTACAATGAGCAGTTCTTC. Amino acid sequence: CASSLRLAGGIYNEQFF.

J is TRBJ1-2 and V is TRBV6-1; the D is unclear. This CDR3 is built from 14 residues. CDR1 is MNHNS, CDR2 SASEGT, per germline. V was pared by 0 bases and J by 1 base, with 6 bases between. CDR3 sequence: CASSEAQINYGYTF. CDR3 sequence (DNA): TGTGCCAGCAGTGAAGCGCAGATTAACTATGGCTACACCTTC.

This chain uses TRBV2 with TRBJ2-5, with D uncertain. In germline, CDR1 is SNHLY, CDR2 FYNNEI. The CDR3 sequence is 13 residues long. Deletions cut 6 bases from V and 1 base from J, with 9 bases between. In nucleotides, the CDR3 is TGTGCCAGCAGGGCACCCTCCCAAGAGACCCAGTACTTC. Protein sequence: CASRAPSQETQYF.

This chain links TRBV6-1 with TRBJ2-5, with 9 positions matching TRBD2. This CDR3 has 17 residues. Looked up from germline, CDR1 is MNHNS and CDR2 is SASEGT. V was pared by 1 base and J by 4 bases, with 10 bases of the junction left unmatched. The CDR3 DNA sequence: TGTGCCAGCAGTGAAGTATGGCGGGGGGGAGGCCCAGAGACCCAGTACTTC. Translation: CASSEVWRGGGPETQYF.

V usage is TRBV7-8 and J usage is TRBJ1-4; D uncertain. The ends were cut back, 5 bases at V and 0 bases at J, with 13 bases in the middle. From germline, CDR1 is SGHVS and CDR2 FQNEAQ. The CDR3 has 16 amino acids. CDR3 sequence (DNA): TGTGCCAGCAGCCCCCAAGGACTTGCAACTAATGAAAAACTGTTTTTT. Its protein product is CASSPQGLATNEKLFF. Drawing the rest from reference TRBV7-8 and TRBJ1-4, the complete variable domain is GAGVSQSPRYKVAKRGQDVALRCDPISGHVSLFWYQQALGQGPEFLTYFQNEAQLDKSGLPSDRFFAERPEGSVSTLKIQRTQQEDSAVYLCASSPQGLATNEKLFFGSGTQLSVL.

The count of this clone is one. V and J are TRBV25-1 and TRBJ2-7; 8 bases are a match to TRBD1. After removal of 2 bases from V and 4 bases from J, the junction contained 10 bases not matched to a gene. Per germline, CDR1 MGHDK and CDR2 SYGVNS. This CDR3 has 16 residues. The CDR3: CASSELGDRGYYEQYF. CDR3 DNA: TGTGCCAGCAGTGAACTTGGAGACAGGGGTTATTACGAGCAGTACTTC.

The CDR3 loop reads CAWSRTGNYGYTF. The CDR3 DNA reads TGTGCCTGGAGCCGGACAGGGAACTATGGCTACACCTTC. The chain carries TRBV30 and TRBJ1-2, with 8 positions matching TRBD1. The length of the CDR3 is 13 residues. V gave up 3 bases and J gave up 2 bases; unmatched junction bases: 2. Per germline, CDR1 GTSNPN and CDR2 SVGIG (reference sequence).

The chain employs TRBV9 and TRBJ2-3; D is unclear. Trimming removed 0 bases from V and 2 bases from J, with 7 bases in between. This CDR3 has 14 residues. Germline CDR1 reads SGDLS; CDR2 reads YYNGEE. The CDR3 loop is CASSVAQPTDTQYF. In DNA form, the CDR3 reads TGTGCCAGCAGCGTAGCACAGCCCACAGATACGCAGTATTTT. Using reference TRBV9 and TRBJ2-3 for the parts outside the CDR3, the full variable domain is DSGVTQTPKHLITATGQRVTLRCSPRSGDLSVYWYQQSLDQGLQFLIQYYNGEERAKGNILERFSAQQFPDLHSELNLSSLELGDSALYFCASSVAQPTDTQYFGPGTRLTVL.

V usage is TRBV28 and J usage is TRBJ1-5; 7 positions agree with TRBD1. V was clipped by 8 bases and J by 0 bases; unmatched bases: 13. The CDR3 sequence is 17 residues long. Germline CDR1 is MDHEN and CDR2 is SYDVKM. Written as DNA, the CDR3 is TGTGCCAGCCTTGCCCCACCCGGGACAGATAGCAATCAGCCCCAGCATTTT. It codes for CASLAPPGTDSNQPQHF.

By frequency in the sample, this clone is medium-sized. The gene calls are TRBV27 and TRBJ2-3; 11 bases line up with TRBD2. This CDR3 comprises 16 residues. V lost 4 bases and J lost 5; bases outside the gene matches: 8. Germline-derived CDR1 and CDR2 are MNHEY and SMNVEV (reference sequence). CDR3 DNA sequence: TGTGCCAGCAGTTCCATGACTAGCGGGGTTAAAGATACGCAGTATTTT. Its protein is CASSSMTSGVKDTQYF.

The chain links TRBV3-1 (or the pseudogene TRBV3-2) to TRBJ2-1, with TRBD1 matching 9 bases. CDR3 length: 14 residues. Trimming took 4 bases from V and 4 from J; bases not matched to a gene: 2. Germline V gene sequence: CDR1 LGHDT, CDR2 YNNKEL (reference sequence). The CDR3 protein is CASSRGQGYNEQFF. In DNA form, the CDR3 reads TGTGCCAGCAGCCGGGGACAGGGATACAATGAGCAGTTCTTC.

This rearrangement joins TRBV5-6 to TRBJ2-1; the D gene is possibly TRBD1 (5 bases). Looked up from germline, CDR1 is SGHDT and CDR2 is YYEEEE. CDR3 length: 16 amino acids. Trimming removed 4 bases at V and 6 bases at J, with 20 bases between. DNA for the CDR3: TGTGCCAGCAGCCCAGTAGGGTTCGACAGTGTCAATGAGCAGTTCTTC. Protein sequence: CASSPVGFDSVNEQFF.

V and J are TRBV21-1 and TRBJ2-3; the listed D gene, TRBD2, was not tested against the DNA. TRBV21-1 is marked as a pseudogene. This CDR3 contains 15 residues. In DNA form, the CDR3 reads TGTGCCAGCAGCGGCAGCCCTAGCACTACAGATACGCAGTATTTT. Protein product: CASSGSPSTTDTQYF.

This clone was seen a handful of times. The CDR3 region is CASSELAGVPDTQYF. The CDR3 DNA sequence: TGCGCCAGCAGTGAGCTAGCGGGGGTCCCAGATACGCAGTATTTT. The rearrangement joins TRBV10-1 to TRBJ2-3, with 10 positions matching TRBD2. V gave up 2 bases and J gave up 4 bases; unmatched junction bases: 3. Germline V gives CDR1 WNHNN, CDR2 SYGVQD (reference sequence). The length of the CDR3 is 15 residues.

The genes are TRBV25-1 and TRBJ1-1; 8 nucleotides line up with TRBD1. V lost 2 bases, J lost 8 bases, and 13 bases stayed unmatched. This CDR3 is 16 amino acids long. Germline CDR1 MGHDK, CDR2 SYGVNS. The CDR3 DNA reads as TGTGCCAGCAGTGAACCGGGGACAGGACTAAAAGGGGAAGCTTTCTTT. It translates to CASSEPGTGLKGEAFF.

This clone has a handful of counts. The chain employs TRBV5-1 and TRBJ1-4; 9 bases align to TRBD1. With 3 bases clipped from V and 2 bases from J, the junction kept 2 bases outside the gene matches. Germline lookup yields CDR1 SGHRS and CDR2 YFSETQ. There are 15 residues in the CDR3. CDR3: CASSWDRATNEKLFF. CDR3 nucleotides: TGCGCCAGCAGCTGGGACAGGGCGACTAATGAAAAACTGTTTTTT.

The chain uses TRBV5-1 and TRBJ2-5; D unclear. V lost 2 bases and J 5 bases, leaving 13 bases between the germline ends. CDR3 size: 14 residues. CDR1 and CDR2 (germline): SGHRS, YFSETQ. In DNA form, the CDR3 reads TGCGCCAGCAGCTTCTCCATTCAAGAGGAGACCCAGTACTTC. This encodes CASSFSIQEETQYF. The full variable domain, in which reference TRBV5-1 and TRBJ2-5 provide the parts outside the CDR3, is KAGVTQTPRYLIKTRGQQVTLSCSPISGHRSVSWYQQTPGQGLQFLFEYFSETQRNKGNFPGRFSGRQFSNSRSEMNVSTLELGDSALYLCASSFSIQEETQYFGPGTRLLVL.

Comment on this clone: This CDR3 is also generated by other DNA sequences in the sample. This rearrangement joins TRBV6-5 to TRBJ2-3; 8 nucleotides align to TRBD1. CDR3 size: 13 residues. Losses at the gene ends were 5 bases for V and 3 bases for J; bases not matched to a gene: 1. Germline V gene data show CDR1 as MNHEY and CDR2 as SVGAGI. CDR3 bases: TGTGCCAGCAGTAGGACAGGGACAGATACGCAGTATTTT. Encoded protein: CASSRTGTDTQYF.

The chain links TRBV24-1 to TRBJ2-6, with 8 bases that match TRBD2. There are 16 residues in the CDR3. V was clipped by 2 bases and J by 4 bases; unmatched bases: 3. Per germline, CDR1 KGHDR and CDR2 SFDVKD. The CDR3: CATSDSGGYGANVLTF. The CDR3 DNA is TGTGCCACCAGTGATTCGGGGGGGTACGGGGCCAACGTCCTGACTTTC.

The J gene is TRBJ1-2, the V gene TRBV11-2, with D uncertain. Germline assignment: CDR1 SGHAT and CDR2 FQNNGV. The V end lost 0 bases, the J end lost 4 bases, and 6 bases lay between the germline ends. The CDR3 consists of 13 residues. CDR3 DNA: TGTGCCAGCAGCTTAGATCACAGCTATGGCTACACCTTC. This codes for CASSLDHSYGYTF. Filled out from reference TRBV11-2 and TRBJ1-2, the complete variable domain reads EAGVAQSPRYKIIEKRQSVAFWCNPISGHATLYWYQQILGQGPKLLIQFQNNGVVDDSQLPKDRFSAERLKGVDSTLKIQPAKLEDSAVYLCASSLDHSYGYTFGSGTRLTVV.

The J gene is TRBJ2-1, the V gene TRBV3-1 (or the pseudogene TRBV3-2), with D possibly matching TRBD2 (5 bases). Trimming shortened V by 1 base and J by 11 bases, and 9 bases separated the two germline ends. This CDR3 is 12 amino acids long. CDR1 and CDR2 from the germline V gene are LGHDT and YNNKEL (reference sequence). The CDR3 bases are TGTGCCAGCAGCCAAGGTCCTAGCCAGCAGTTCTTC. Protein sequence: CASSQGPSQQFF.

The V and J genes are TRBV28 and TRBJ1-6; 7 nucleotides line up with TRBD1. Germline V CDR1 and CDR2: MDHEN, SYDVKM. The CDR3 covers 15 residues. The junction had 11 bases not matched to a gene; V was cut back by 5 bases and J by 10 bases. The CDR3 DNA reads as TGTGCCAGCAGTCCGTACAGGGGATCCGGATCACCCCTCCACTTT. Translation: CASSPYRGSGSPLHF.

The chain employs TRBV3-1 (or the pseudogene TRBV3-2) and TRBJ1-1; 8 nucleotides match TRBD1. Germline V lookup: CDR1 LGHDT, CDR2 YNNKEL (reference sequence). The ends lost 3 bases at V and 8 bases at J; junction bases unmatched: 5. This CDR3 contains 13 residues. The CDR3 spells CASSQYRDREAFF. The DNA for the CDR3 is TGTGCCAGCAGCCAGTATAGGGACAGGGAAGCTTTCTTT.

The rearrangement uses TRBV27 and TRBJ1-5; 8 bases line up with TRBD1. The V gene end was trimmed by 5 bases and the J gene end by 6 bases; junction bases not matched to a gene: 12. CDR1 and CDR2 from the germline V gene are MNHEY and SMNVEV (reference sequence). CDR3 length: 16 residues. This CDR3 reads CASSQTGGGLVQPQHF. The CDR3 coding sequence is TGTGCCAGCAGTCAAACAGGGGGGGGTTTGGTTCAGCCCCAGCATTTT.

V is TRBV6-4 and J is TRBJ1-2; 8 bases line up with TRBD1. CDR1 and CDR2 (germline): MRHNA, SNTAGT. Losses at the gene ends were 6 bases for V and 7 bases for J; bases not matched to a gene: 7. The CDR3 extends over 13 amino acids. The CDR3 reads CASRPGGNGGYTF. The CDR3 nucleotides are TGTGCCAGCAGGCCAGGGGGCAACGGTGGCTACACCTTC.